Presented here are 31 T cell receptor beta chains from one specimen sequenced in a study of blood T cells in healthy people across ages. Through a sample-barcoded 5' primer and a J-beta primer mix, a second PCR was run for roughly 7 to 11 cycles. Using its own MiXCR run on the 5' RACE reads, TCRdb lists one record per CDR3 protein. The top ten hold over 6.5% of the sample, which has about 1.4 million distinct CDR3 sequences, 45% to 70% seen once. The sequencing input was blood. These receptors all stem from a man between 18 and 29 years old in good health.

In DNA form, the CDR3 reads TGCAGCGTTGTCCGGGCCTCCGGCACTGAAGCTTTCTTT. This gives the protein CSVVRASGTEAFF. The V call is TRBV29-1, the J call TRBJ1-1; D not resolved. V gave up 4 bases and J gave up 4 bases, with 13 bases separating them. Germline V gene sequence: CDR1 SQVTM, CDR2 ANQGSEA. This CDR3 spans 13 amino acids. Full variable domain (rest looked up from reference TRBV29-1 and TRBJ1-1): SAVISQKPSRDICQRGTSLTIQCQVDSQVTMMFWYRQQPGQSLTLIATANQGSEATYESGFVIDKFPISRPNLTFSTLTVSNMSPEDSSIYLCSVVRASGTEAFFGQGTRLTVV.

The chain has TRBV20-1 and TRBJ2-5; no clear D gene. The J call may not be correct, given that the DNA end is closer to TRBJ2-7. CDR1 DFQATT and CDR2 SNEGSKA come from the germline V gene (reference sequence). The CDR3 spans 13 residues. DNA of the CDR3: TGCAGTGCTAGCGGGCTAGATTTGTACGAGCAGTACTTC. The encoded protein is CSASGLDLYEQYF.

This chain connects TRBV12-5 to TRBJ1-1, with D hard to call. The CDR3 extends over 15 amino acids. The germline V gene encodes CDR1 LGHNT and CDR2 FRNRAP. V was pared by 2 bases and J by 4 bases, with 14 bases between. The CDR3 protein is CASGLLGLGSTEAFF. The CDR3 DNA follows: TGTGCTAGTGGTTTGTTGGGCCTAGGGAGCACTGAAGCTTTCTTT.

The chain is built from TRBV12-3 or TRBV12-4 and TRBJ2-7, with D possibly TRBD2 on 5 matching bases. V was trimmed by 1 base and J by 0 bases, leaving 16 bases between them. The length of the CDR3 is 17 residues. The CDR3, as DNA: TGTGCCAGCAGTTTAGGAGGGCCAGATTTCCCCTCCTACGAGCAGTACTTC. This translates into CASSLGGPDFPSYEQYF.

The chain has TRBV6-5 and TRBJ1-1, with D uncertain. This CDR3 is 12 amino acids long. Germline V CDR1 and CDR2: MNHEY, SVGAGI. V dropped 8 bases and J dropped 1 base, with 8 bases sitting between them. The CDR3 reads CASGRSNTEAFF. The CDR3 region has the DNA TGTGCCAGCGGCAGATCGAACACTGAAGCTTTCTTT.

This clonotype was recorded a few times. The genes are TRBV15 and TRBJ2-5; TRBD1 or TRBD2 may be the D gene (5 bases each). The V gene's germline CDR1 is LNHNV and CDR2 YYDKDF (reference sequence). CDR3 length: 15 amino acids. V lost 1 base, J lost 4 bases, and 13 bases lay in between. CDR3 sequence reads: CATSRAPSGRETQYF. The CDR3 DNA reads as TGTGCCACCAGCAGAGCTCCCTCGGGACGAGAGACCCAGTACTTC. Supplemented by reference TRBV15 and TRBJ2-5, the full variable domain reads DAMVIQNPRYQVTQFGKPVTLSCSQTLNHNVMYWYQQKSSQAPKLLFHYYDKDFNNEADTPDNFQSRRPNTSFCFLDIRSPGLGDTAMYLCATSRAPSGRETQYFGPGTRLLVL.

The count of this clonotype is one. The CDR3 here is CASSVSGGANEQYF. As DNA, the CDR3 is TGTGCCAGCAGCGTTAGCGGGGGGGCCAATGAGCAGTACTTC. The rearrangement uses TRBV9 and TRBJ2-7; the match to TRBD2 covers 11 bases. CDR1 and CDR2 (germline): SGDLS, YYNGEE. The length of the CDR3 is 14 residues. J gave up 7 bases and V 2 bases, and 5 bases lay outside the gene matches.

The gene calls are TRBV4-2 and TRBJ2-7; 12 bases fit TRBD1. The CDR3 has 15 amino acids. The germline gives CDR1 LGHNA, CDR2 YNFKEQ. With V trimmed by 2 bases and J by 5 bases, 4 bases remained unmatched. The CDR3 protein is CASSQTGTGGDEQYF. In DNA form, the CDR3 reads TGTGCCAGCAGCCAAACCGGGACAGGGGGCGACGAGCAGTACTTC.

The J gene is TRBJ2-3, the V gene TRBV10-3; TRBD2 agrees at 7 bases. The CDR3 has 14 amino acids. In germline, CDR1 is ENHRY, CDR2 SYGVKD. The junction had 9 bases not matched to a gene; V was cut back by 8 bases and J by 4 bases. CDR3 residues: CAIAREEFPDTQYF. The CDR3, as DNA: TGTGCCATCGCACGGGAGGAATTCCCAGATACGCAGTATTTT.

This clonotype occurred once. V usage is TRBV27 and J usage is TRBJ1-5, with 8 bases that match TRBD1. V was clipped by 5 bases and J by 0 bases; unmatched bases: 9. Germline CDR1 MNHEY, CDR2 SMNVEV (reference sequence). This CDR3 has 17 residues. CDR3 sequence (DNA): TGTGCCAGCAGTCAAGGGACAGGCGGCTATAGCAATCAGCCCCAGCATTTT. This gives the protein CASSQGTGGYSNQPQHF.

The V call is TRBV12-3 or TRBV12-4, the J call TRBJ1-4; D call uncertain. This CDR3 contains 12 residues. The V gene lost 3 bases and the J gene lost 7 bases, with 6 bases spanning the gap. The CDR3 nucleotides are TGTGCCAGCAGTTTTGATGGTGAAAAACTGTTTTTT. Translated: CASSFDGEKLFF.

CDR3: CASSPPSYQETQYF. The CDR3 nucleotides read TGTGCCAGCAGCCCACCTTCGTACCAAGAGACCCAGTACTTC. J is TRBJ2-5 and V is TRBV7-9; unclear D gene. Trimming shortened V by 5 bases and J by 0 bases, and 10 bases separated the two germline ends. Germline lookup yields CDR1 SEHNR and CDR2 FQNEAQ (reference sequence). The CDR3 has 14 residues. Looking up the rest from reference TRBV7-9 and TRBJ2-5 gives the full variable domain: DTGVSQNPRHKITKRGQNVTFRCDPISEHNRLYWYRQTLGQGPEFLTYFQNEAQLEKSRLLSDRFSAERPKGSFSTLEIQRTEQGDSAMYLCASSPPSYQETQYFGPGTRLLVL.

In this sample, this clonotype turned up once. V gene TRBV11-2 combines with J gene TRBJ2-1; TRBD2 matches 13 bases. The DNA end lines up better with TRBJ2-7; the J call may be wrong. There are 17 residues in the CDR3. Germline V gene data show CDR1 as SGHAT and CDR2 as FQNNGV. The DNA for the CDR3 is TGTGCCAGCAGCACCGGGACTAGCGGGATAACGGCGTATGAGCAGTACTTC. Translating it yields CASSTGTSGITAYEQYF.

The CDR3 spells CSVAGTGGGGYTF. CDR3 bases: TGCAGCGTTGCCGGGACAGGGGGTGGTGGCTACACCTTC. V usage is TRBV29-1 and J usage is TRBJ1-2, with TRBD1 matching over 11 bases. Germline assignment: CDR1 SQVTM and CDR2 ANQGSEA. Trimming took 4 bases from V and 7 from J; bases not matched to a gene: 5. There are 13 residues in the CDR3.

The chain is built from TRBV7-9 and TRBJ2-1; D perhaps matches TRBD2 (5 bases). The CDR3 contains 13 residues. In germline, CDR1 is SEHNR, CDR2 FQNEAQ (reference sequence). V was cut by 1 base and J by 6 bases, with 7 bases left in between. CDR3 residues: CASSLGEFNEQFF. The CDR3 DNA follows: TGTGCCAGCAGCTTAGGGGAGTTCAATGAGCAGTTCTTC. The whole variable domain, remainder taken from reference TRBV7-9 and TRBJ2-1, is DTGVSQNPRHKITKRGQNVTFRCDPISEHNRLYWYRQTLGQGPEFLTYFQNEAQLEKSRLLSDRFSAERPKGSFSTLEIQRTEQGDSAMYLCASSLGEFNEQFFGPGTRLTVL.

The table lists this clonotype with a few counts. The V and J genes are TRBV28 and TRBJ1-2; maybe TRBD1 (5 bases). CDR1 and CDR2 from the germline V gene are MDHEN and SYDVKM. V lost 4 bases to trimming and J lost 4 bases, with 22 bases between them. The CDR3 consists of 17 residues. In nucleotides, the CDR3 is TGTGCCAGCAGTTCCGGGACCGAGGGTTGGTTTAGCTATGGCTACACCTTC. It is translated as CASSSGTEGWFSYGYTF.

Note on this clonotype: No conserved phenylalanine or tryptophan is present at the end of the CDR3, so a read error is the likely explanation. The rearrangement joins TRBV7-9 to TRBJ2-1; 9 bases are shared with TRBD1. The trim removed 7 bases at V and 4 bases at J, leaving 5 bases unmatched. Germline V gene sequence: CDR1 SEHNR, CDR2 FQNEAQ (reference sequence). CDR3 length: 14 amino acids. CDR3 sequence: CASTPGTGYNEQFI. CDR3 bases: TGTGCCAGCACCCCTGGGACAGGGTACAATGAGCAGTTCATC.

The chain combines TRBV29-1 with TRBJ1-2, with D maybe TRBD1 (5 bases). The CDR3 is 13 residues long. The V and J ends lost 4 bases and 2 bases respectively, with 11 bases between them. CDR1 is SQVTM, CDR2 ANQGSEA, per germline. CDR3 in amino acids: CSVVDSQNYGYTF. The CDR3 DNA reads TGCAGCGTTGTAGACAGCCAAAACTATGGCTACACCTTC.

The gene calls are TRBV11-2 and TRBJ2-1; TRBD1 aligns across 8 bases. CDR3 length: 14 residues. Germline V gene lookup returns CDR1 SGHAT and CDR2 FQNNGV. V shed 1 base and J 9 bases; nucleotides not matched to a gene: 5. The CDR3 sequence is CASSLGQGAFEQFF. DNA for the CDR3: TGTGCCAGCAGCTTAGGCCAGGGGGCTTTTGAGCAGTTCTTC.

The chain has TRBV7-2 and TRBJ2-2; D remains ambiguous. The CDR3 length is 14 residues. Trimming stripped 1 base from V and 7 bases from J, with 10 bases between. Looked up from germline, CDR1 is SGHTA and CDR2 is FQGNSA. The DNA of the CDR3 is TGTGCCAGCAGCTTAGACGCGCGTTTCGGGGAGCTGTTTTTT. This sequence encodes CASSLDARFGELFF. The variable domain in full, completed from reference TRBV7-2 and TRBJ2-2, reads GAGVSQSPSNKVTEKGKDVELRCDPISGHTALYWYRQSLGQGLEFLIYFQGNSAPDKSGLPSDRFSAERTGGSVSTLTIQRTQQEDSAVYLCASSLDARFGELFFGEGSRLTVL.

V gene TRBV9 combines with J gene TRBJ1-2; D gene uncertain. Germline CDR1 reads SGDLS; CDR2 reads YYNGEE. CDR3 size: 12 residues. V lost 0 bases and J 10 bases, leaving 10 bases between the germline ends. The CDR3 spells CASSVVGEDYTF. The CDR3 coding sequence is TGTGCCAGCAGCGTAGTGGGTGAGGACTACACCTTC.

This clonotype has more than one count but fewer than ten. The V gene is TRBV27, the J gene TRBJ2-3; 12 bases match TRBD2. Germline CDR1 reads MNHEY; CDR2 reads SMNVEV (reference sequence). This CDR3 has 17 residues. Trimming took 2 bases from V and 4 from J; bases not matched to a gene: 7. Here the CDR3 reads CASSLLMTSGGSDTQYF. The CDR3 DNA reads TGTGCCAGCAGTTTACTGATGACTAGCGGGGGCTCAGATACGCAGTATTTT.

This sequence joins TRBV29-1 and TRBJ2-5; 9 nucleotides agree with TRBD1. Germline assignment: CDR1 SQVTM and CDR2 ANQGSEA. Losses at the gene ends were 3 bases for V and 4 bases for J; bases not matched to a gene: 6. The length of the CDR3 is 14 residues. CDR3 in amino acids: CSVDRGQGGETQYF. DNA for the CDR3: TGCAGCGTTGACCGGGGACAGGGTGGAGAGACCCAGTACTTC. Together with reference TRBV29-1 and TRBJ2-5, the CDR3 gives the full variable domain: SAVISQKPSRDICQRGTSLTIQCQVDSQVTMMFWYRQQPGQSLTLIATANQGSEATYESGFVIDKFPISRPNLTFSTLTVSNMSPEDSSIYLCSVDRGQGGETQYFGPGTRLLVL.

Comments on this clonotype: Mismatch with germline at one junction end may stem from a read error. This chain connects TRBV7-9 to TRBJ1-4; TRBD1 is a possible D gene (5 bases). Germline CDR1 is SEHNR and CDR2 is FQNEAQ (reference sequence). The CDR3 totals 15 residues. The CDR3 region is CASSLGATTYEKLFF. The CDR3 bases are TGCGCCAGCAGCCTTGGGGCGACAACGTATGAAAAACTGTTTTTT.

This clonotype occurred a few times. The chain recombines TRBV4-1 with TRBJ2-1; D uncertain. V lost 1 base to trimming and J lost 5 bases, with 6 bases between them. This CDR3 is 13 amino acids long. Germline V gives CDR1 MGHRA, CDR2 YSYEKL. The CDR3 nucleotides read TGCGCCAGCAGCCAAGTCCAAGACAATGAGCAGTTCTTC. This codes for CASSQVQDNEQFF.

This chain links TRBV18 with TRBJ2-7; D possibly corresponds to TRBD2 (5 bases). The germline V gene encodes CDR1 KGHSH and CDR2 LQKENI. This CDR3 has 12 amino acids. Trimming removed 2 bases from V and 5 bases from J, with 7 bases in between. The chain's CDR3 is CASSPSEDEQYF. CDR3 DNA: TGTGCCAGCTCACCATCGGAGGACGAGCAGTACTTC.

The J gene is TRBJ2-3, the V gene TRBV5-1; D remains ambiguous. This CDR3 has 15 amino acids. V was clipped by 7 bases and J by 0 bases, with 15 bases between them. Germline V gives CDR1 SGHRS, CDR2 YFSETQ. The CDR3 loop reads CASVLDSSSTDTQYF. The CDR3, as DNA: TGCGCCAGCGTTCTGGATAGCTCAAGCACAGATACGCAGTATTTT.

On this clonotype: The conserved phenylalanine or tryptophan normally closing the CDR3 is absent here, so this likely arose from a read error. The chain's CDR3 is CASSLERDSYEQYL. The CDR3 DNA reads TGTGCCAGCAGCTTAGAGCGGGATAGCTACGAGCAGTACTTG. This chain links TRBV7-9 with TRBJ2-5; TRBD2 agrees at 7 bases. The DNA end is a closer match to TRBJ2-7, so the J assignment may be wrong. The CDR3 contains 14 residues. In germline, CDR1 is SEHNR, CDR2 FQNEAQ (reference sequence).

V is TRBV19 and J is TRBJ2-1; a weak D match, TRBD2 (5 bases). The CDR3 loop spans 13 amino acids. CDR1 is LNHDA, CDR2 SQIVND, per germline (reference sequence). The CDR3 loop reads CAAAGSSYNEQFF. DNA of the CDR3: TGTGCAGCGGCGGGTAGCTCCTACAATGAGCAGTTCTTC.

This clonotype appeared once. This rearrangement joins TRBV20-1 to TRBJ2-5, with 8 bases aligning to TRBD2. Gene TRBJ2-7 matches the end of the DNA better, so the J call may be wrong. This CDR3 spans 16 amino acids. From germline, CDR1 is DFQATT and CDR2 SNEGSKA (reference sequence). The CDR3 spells CSARPAGVRLPHEQYF. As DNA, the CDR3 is TGCAGTGCTAGACCAGCGGGAGTTCGTCTGCCCCACGAGCAGTACTTC.

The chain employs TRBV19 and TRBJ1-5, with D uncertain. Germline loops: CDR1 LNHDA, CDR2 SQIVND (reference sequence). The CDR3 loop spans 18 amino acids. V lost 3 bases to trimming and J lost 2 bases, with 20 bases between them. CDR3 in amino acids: CASSIFGLLESGNQPQHF. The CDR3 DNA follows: TGTGCCAGTAGTATTTTCGGTCTGTTGGAATCTGGCAATCAGCCCCAGCATTTT.